The rows below give T cell receptor beta chains drawn from one sample of a study of cytomegalovirus exposure and HLA in healthy donors. Clones were read by immunoSEQ multiplex PCR, and TCRdb kept only the in-frame ones, dropping some. The data contain some 190,000 clones, roughly 77% of them seen just once; the ten biggest clones take up more than 4.5%. The sample was PBMCs. Receptors originate from a man between 25 and 39 years old in good health and CMV-seropositive. The CDR3 runs from the conserved cysteine through the conserved F or W. The D gene is left open where the match is weak. Not every row has a clone size; where given, it reads once, few, many or a size class.

D: .; V: TRBV28; size: few; J: TRBJ2-2; CDR3: CASTLPGTKNTGELFF; DNA: TGTGCCAGCACCCTACCCGGGACAAAAAACACCGGGGAGCTGTTTTTT
D: .; V: TRBV30; size: few; J: TRBJ2-5; CDR3: CAWTRGGLQETQYF; DNA: TGTGCCTGGACGAGGGGGGGCCTACAAGAGACCCAGTACTTC
D: .; V: TRBV18; size: .; J: TRBJ2-7; CDR3: CASSPSAGLDEQYF; DNA: TGTGCCAGCTCACCCTCCGCGGGGCTGGACGAGCAGTACTTC
D: .; V: TRBV6-5; size: .; J: TRBJ2-7; CDR3: CASSSDVGAPYEQYF; DNA: TGTGCCAGCAGTTCCGATGTTGGGGCCCCCTACGAGCAGTACTTC
D: .; V: TRBV30; size: .; J: TRBJ1-2; CDR3: CAWRVVYYGYTF; DNA: TGTGCCTGGAGGGTAGTTTACTATGGCTACACCTTC
D: .; V: TRBV30; size: .; J: TRBJ2-7; CDR3: CAWSGGPYEQYF; DNA: TGTGCCTGGAGTGGGGGGCCCTACGAGCAGTACTTC
D: .; V: TRBV28; size: .; J: TRBJ1-5; CDR3: CATHIFGNQPQHF; DNA: TGTGCCACCCATATATTCGGGAATCAGCCCCAGCATTTT
D: .; V: TRBV19; size: .; J: TRBJ2-7; CDR3: CASSIVGSETGTYEQYF; DNA: TGTGCCAGTAGTATAGTTGGGTCCGAGACAGGAACATACGAGCAGTACTTC
D: .; V: TRBV18; size: .; J: TRBJ2-1; CDR3: CASSPPQGGRGNEQFF; DNA: TGTGCCAGCTCACCGCCCCAGGGGGGACGGGGCAATGAGCAGTTCTTC
D: TRBD2; V: TRBV6-5; size: .; J: TRBJ2-7; CDR3: CASSYTELAGVTEQYF; DNA: TGTGCCAGCAGTTACACCGAACTAGCGGGAGTCACCGAGCAGTACTTC
D: TRBD1; V: TRBV13; size: .; J: TRBJ2-2; CDR3: CASSSDRGNTGELFF; DNA: TGTGCCAGCAGCTCGGACAGGGGGAACACCGGGGAGCTGTTTTTT
D: TRBD2; V: TRBV5-6; size: .; J: TRBJ2-7; CDR3: CASSPGGGGQYF; DNA: TGTGCCAGCAGCCCGGGAGGGGGGGGGCAGTACTTC
D: TRBD1; V: TRBV7-2; size: few; J: TRBJ2-7; CDR3: CASSSRGTGLNEQYF; DNA: TGTGCCAGCAGCTCGAGGGGGACAGGGCTCAACGAGCAGTACTTC
D: TRBD2; V: TRBV6-4; size: .; J: TRBJ2-5; CDR3: CASRIGGGGGTKETQYF; DNA: TGTGCCAGCAGGATTGGTGGGGGCGGGGGGACCAAAGAGACCCAGTACTTC
D: .; V: TRBV4-1; size: .; J: TRBJ2-3; CDR3: CASSSSRGNDADTQYF; DNA: TGCGCCAGCAGCTCGAGCCGGGGGAACGATGCAGATACGCAGTATTTT
D: .; V: TRBV7-2; size: .; J: TRBJ2-5; CDR3: CASSPARGRETQYF; DNA: TGTGCCAGCAGCCCCGCGCGGGGTCGGGAGACCCAGTACTTC
D: TRBD1; V: TRBV7-9; size: .; J: TRBJ1-1; CDR3: CASSLQGVETEAFF; DNA: TGTGCCAGCAGCTTACAGGGGGTTGAGACTGAAGCTTTCTTT
D: TRBD1; V: TRBV19; size: .; J: TRBJ1-5; CDR3: CASQDRPDQPQHF; DNA: TGTGCCAGTCAGGACAGGCCCGATCAGCCCCAGCATTTT
D: .; V: TRBV27; size: .; J: TRBJ2-3; CDR3: CASGRRRTVRTDTQYF; DNA: TGTGCCAGCGGCCGGAGAAGGACAGTAAGAACAGATACGCAGTATTTT
D: TRBD1; V: TRBV7-2; size: .; J: TRBJ2-7; CDR3: CASSLVGQGLYEQYF; DNA: TGTGCCAGCAGCTTAGTAGGACAGGGATTATACGAGCAGTACTTC
D: .; V: TRBV9; size: .; J: TRBJ1-1; CDR3: CASSANSNTEAFF; DNA: TGTGCCAGCAGCGCGAATAGCAACACTGAAGCTTTCTTT
D: .; V: TRBV7-9; size: few; J: TRBJ2-7; CDR3: CASSGWRDTPYEQYF; DNA: TGTGCCAGCTCGGGGTGGCGGGATACCCCCTACGAGCAGTACTTC
D: TRBD1; V: TRBV5-1; size: once; J: TRBJ2-3; CDR3: CASSFRTGTDTQYF; DNA: TGCGCCAGCAGCTTCCGGACAGGGACAGATACGCAGTATTTT
D: TRBD1; V: TRBV19; size: .; J: TRBJ2-4; CDR3: CATGDRAKNIQYF; DNA: TGTGCCACCGGGGACAGGGCCAAAAACATTCAGTACTTC
D: .; V: TRBV5-1; size: .; J: TRBJ1-2; CDR3: CASSQGLPDGYTF; DNA: TGCGCCAGCAGCCAGGGCCTCCCCGATGGCTACACCTTC
D: .; V: TRBV5-1; size: .; J: TRBJ1-2; CDR3: CASSRTTGLGTF; DNA: TGCGCCAGCAGCAGGACAACCGGGCTGGGGACCTTC
D: .; V: TRBV2; size: .; J: TRBJ2-2; CDR3: CASSSNRRERDTGELFF; DNA: TGTGCCAGCAGTTCTAACCGCCGGGAGCGAGATACCGGGGAGCTGTTTTTT
D: .; V: TRBV11-3; size: .; J: TRBJ2-3; CDR3: CASSLEVASYSTDTQYF; DNA: TGTGCCAGCAGCTTAGAAGTAGCGTCCTATAGCACAGATACGCAGTATTTT
D: .; V: TRBV7-2; size: .; J: TRBJ2-7; CDR3: CASSLKSRQLPYEQYF; DNA: TGTGCCAGCAGCTTAAAATCTAGACAGCTGCCCTACGAGCAGTACTTC
D: TRBD2; V: TRBV7-6; size: .; J: TRBJ2-7; CDR3: CASSRGSGRSQLYEQYF; DNA: TGTGCCAGCAGCCGGGGGAGCGGGAGGTCTCAGTTGTACGAGCAGTACTTC
D: .; V: TRBV7-9; size: .; J: TRBJ1-2; CDR3: CASSDRTQNGYTF; DNA: TGTGCCAGCTCCGACAGGACACAAAATGGCTACACCTTC
D: TRBD1; V: TRBV30; size: few; J: TRBJ1-5; CDR3: CAWSVDRDSQPQHF; DNA: TGTGCCTGGAGTGTGGACAGGGACAGTCAGCCCCAGCATTTT
D: .; V: TRBV5-3; size: .; J: TRBJ2-7; CDR3: CARSLRQGEDEQYF; DNA: TGTGCCAGAAGCTTGAGGCAGGGTGAAGACGAGCAGTACTTC
D: TRBD1; V: TRBV6-6; size: .; J: TRBJ1-3; CDR3: CASSTPDRGVRTIYF; DNA: TGTGCCAGCAGTACCCCGGACAGGGGCGTCAGGACCATATATTTT
D: TRBD2; V: TRBV9; size: .; J: TRBJ2-5; CDR3: CASSVGPAGTQETQYF; DNA: TGTGCCAGCAGCGTAGGGCCAGCGGGGACCCAAGAGACCCAGTACTTC
D: TRBD1; V: TRBV28; size: .; J: TRBJ1-1; CDR3: CASSLLGTASSEAFF; DNA: TGTGCCAGCAGTTTACTCGGGACAGCATCCTCTGAAGCTTTCTTT
D: TRBD1; V: TRBV11-2; size: .; J: TRBJ1-1; CDR3: CASSLGDRNTEAFF; DNA: TGTGCCAGCAGCTTAGGGGACAGGAACACTGAAGCTTTCTTT